The 23 T cell receptor beta chains below all came from one sample that was sequenced in a study of T cells in Graves' hyperthyroidism and ophthalmopathy. Authors of the study amplified TCR beta CDR3 regions from RNA transcripts. The HTBI primer set drove a first-round RT-PCR of the TCR CDR3. TCRdb used MiXCR to reprocess the multiplex PCR reads, holding one entry per CDR3 protein. In the table there are about 600,000 distinct CDR3 sequences, roughly 15% of which are singletons. Sequencing used blood. The receptors stem from a woman between 45 and 65 years old with Graves' ophthalmopathy.

This sequence joins TRBV29-1 and TRBJ2-1, with D uncertain. The CDR3 totals 10 residues. Germline loops: CDR1 SQVTM, CDR2 ANQGSEA. Trimming stripped 7 bases from V and 7 bases from J, with 8 bases between. The CDR3 DNA is TGCAGCGGATCTGGTAATGAGCAGTTCTTC. Its translation is CSGSGNEQFF.

This clonotype has more than one count but fewer than ten. This rearrangement joins TRBV27 to TRBJ2-5; D is unclear. Trimming took off 6 bases at V and 2 bases at J, with 10 bases between the two ends. The CDR3 is 13 amino acids. The V gene's germline CDR1 is MNHEY and CDR2 SMNVEV (reference sequence). The CDR3 DNA follows: TGTGCCAGCAGACGAACGCGACAAGAGACCCAGTACTTC. This translates into CASRRTRQETQYF.

This clonotype was found many times. V usage is TRBV20-1 and J usage is TRBJ1-2; 11 positions match TRBD1. This CDR3 region has 16 residues. The J segment lost 3 bases and the V segment lost 2 bases, leaving 8 bases of the junction unmatched. Germline lookup yields CDR1 DFQATT and CDR2 SNEGSKA (reference sequence). CDR3 in amino acids: CSARPLGQGADYGYTF. CDR3 DNA sequence: TGCAGTGCTAGACCCCTAGGACAGGGGGCTGACTATGGCTACACCTTC.

V and J are TRBV7-2 and TRBJ2-5; 11 bases are a match to TRBD2. With V trimmed by 4 bases and J by 2 bases, 6 bases remained unmatched. In germline, CDR1 is SGHTA, CDR2 FQGNSA. The CDR3 consists of 16 residues. The CDR3 DNA follows: TGTGCCAGCAGCTCTGGGACTAGCGGCCTACAAGAGACCCAGTACTTC. Translating gives CASSSGTSGLQETQYF.

The chain recombines TRBV29-1 with TRBJ2-5; tentative D call: TRBD2 (6 bases). In germline, CDR1 is SQVTM, CDR2 ANQGSEA. This CDR3 is 14 amino acids long. With 2 bases removed from V and 0 bases from J, the gap between germline ends came to 10 bases. The CDR3 DNA sequence: TGCAGCGTTGAACTGCTAGCGCACCAAGAGACCCAGTACTTC. It is translated as CSVELLAHQETQYF. Complete variable domain (other parts from reference TRBV29-1 and TRBJ2-5): SAVISQKPSRDICQRGTSLTIQCQVDSQVTMMFWYRQQPGQSLTLIATANQGSEATYESGFVIDKFPISRPNLTFSTLTVSNMSPEDSSIYLCSVELLAHQETQYFGPGTRLLVL.

About this clonotype itself: The junction departs from germline at one end; a sequencing error may be responsible. V usage is TRBV19 and J usage is TRBJ2-1; 7 bases are shared with TRBD1. The CDR3 runs 15 residues. The V gene's germline CDR1 is LNHDA and CDR2 SQIVND (reference sequence). CDR3 DNA sequence: TGTGCCAATAGTACACAGGGGAGTAAGAACAATGAGCAGTTCTTC. It is translated as CANSTQGSKNNEQFF.

This clonotype was recorded a few times. The genes are TRBV20-1 and TRBJ1-5; D gene unclear. V lost 5 bases and J lost 0, with 11 bases in between. CDR3 size: 14 residues. The V gene's germline CDR1 is DFQATT and CDR2 SNEGSKA (reference sequence). As DNA, the CDR3 is TGCAGTGCTGAACGGTCCTTTAGCAATCAGCCCCAGCATTTT. It specifies CSAERSFSNQPQHF.

This clonotype was recorded at least ten times. For the CDR3, the DNA is TGTGCCAGCTCCAGGGACAGGGGGAACTACGAGCAGTACTTC. This encodes CASSRDRGNYEQYF. The chain joins TRBV18 to TRBJ2-7, with 11 bases fitting TRBD1. The CDR3 totals 14 residues. Per the germline V gene, CDR1 is KGHSH and CDR2 is LQKENI. J lost 3 bases, V lost 6 bases, and 4 bases had no gene match.

This clonotype was picked up many times. The chain uses TRBV28 and TRBJ2-7; no definite D call. V lost 7 bases to trimming and J lost 6 bases, with 16 bases between them. CDR1 and CDR2 from the germline V gene are MDHEN and SYDVKM. The CDR3 has 13 residues. CDR3 sequence reads: CASISRSPPEQYF. The CDR3, as DNA: TGTGCCAGCATCTCACGGTCACCCCCCGAGCAGTACTTC.

The table lists this clonotype with many counts. This chain joins TRBV10-3 and TRBJ2-7; D is ambiguous. The CDR3 consists of 13 residues. The V gene lost 4 bases and the J gene lost 0 bases, with 7 bases spanning the gap. From germline, CDR1 is ENHRY and CDR2 SYGVKD. The CDR3 is CAISGPSSYEQYF. CDR3 nucleotides: TGTGCCATCAGTGGTCCCAGCTCCTACGAGCAGTACTTC.

The chain carries TRBV19 and TRBJ2-6, with D unresolved. The CDR3 totals 13 residues. With 7 bases removed from V and 4 bases from J, the gap between germline ends came to 8 bases. Looked up from germline, CDR1 is LNHDA and CDR2 is SQIVND (reference sequence). The CDR3 region has the DNA TGTGCCAGTAAGCTATTGGGGGCCAACGTCCTGACTTTC. Amino acid sequence: CASKLLGANVLTF.

As concerns this clonotype: Given a much more abundant clone one base away, this may be a read error. The rearrangement links TRBV27 to TRBJ2-1; D not certain. The germline gives CDR1 MNHEY, CDR2 SMNVEV (reference sequence). The CDR3 totals 16 residues. Trimming left V 5 bases short and J 3 bases short, with 17 bases between. The CDR3 nucleotides are TGTGCCAGCAGTGATTCACGGCCAACTAACTACAATGAGCAGTTCTTC. Its translation: CASSDSRPTNYNEQFF.

This clonotype appeared many times. The V call is TRBV29-1, the J call TRBJ2-7; TRBD1 aligns across 10 bases. J lost 5 bases, V lost 7 bases, and 11 bases had no gene match. The germline gives CDR1 SQVTM, CDR2 ANQGSEA. This CDR3 contains 14 residues. CDR3 region: CSGLMGQGSHEQYF. The CDR3, as DNA: TGCAGCGGGTTGATGGGACAGGGGAGCCACGAGCAGTACTTC.

The chain carries TRBV11-3 and TRBJ2-7, with 11 bases matching TRBD1. The ends lost 5 bases at V and 5 bases at J; junction bases unmatched: 11. The germline gives CDR1 SGHNT, CDR2 YENEEA. The CDR3 length is 16 residues. The CDR3 DNA sequence: TGTGCCAGCAGCCCTAGCTGGACAGGGGGCAACCACGAGCAGTACTTC. It encodes CASSPSWTGGNHEQYF.

The chain couples TRBV19 to TRBJ2-2; TRBD2 matches at 9 bases. J lost 6 bases, V lost 6 bases, and 8 bases had no gene match. The CDR3 is 15 amino acids. The germline gives CDR1 LNHDA, CDR2 SQIVND (reference sequence). CDR3 residues: CASRRREGLAGELFF. CDR3 bases: TGTGCCAGTAGGAGGCGGGAGGGCCTCGCCGGGGAGCTGTTTTTT.

The sample holds many counts of this clonotype. The chain joins TRBV2 to TRBJ2-7; D not certain. The CDR3 has 15 residues. Trimming shortened V by 3 bases and J by 2 bases, and 14 bases separated the two germline ends. Looked up from germline, CDR1 is SNHLY and CDR2 is FYNNEI. The CDR3 region is CASSEFGAATYEQYF. CDR3 DNA: TGTGCCAGCAGTGAGTTCGGCGCCGCCACCTACGAGCAGTACTTC.

J is TRBJ2-1 and V is TRBV19; perhaps TRBD2 as D (5 bases). CDR1 is LNHDA and CDR2 is SQIVND in the germline V gene (reference sequence). Trimming pared 0 bases from V and 8 bases from J, leaving 11 bases between. CDR3 length: 14 residues. CDR3 DNA: TGTGCCAGTAGTATAGATCACGGGATGGATGAGCAGTTCTTC. It specifies CASSIDHGMDEQFF. Using reference TRBV19 and TRBJ2-1 for the parts outside the CDR3, the full variable domain is DGGITQSPKYLFRKEGQNVTLSCEQNLNHDAMYWYRQDPGQGLRLIYYSQIVNDFQKGDIAEGYSVSREKKESFPLTVTSAQKNPTAFYLCASSIDHGMDEQFFGPGTRLTVL.

The V and J genes are TRBV27 and TRBJ1-2; the D gene is possibly TRBD1 (5 bases). V lost 9 bases to trimming and J lost 4 bases, with 15 bases between them. Germline V gives CDR1 MNHEY, CDR2 SMNVEV (reference sequence). This CDR3 has 13 amino acids. CDR3 DNA: TGTGCCAGTCGCGAGGGGAGCCTCTATGGCTACACCTTC. This translates into CASREGSLYGYTF.

This clonotype was seen many times. The rearrangement links TRBV7-2 to TRBJ1-4; D gene ambiguous. Trimming removed 1 base at V and 7 bases at J, with 4 bases between. This CDR3 region has 12 residues. From germline, CDR1 is SGHTA and CDR2 FQGNSA. The CDR3 DNA sequence: TGTGCCAGCAGCTTAGAGAGTGAAAAACTGTTTTTT. Protein: CASSLESEKLFF.

This clonotype appeared many times. It may be a read error: a sequence one base away is much more abundant. The chain combines TRBV18 with TRBJ2-5; D not resolved. The ends were cut back, 5 bases at V and 1 base at J, with 2 bases in the middle. Germline V gene sequence: CDR1 KGHSH, CDR2 LQKENI. There are 11 residues in the CDR3. CDR3 sequence reads: CASSTQETQYF. The CDR3 DNA is TGTGCCAGCTCAACCCAAGAGACCCAGTACTTC. The full variable domain, with the rest looked up from reference TRBV18 and TRBJ2-5, is NAGVMQNPRHLVRRRGQEARLRCSPMKGHSHVYWYRQLPEEGLKFMVYLQKENIIDESGMPKERFSAEFPKEGPSILRIQQVVRGDSAAYFCASSTQETQYFGPGTRLLVL.

With respect to this clonotype: One base away lies a much larger clone, so this may be a sequencing read error. This chain uses TRBV13 with TRBJ2-1; 10 bases map to TRBD1. Matching the DNA end better, TRBJ2-7 makes the J call doubtful. The germline gives CDR1 PRHDT, CDR2 FYEKMQ (reference sequence). The CDR3 consists of 16 residues. The CDR3 reads CASSEVPGQGYNEQYF. The CDR3 region has the DNA TGTGCCAGCAGCGAGGTCCCGGGACAGGGGTACAATGAGCAGTACTTC.

This clonotype was counted only a few times. The chain uses TRBV6-5 and TRBJ2-2; D is possibly TRBD1 (5 bases). CDR1 and CDR2 (germline): MNHEY, SVGAGI. V was shortened by 6 bases and J by 5 bases, with 10 bases between the two germline ends. The CDR3 consists of 13 residues. Here the CDR3 reads CASRYTGTGELFF. The CDR3, as DNA: TGTGCCAGCAGATATACAGGAACCGGGGAGCTGTTTTTT.

This clonotype has at least ten counts. The chain carries TRBV20-1 and TRBJ2-1; TRBD2 aligns across 7 bases. V was pared by 0 bases and J by 3 bases, with 5 bases of the junction left unmatched. The V gene's germline CDR1 is DFQATT and CDR2 SNEGSKA (reference sequence). The CDR3 length is 15 residues. CDR3 coding DNA: TGCAGTGCTAGAGATCTGCGGGAGAGCTACAATGAGCAGTTCTTC. This gives the protein CSARDLRESYNEQFF.